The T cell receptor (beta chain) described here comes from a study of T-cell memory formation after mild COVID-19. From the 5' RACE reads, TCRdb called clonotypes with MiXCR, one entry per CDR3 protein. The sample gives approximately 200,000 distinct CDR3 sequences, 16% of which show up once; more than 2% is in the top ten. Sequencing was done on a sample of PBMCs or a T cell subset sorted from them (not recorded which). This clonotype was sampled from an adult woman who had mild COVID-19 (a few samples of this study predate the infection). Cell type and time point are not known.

Here the CDR3 DNA reads TGTGCCAGCAAGCAGGGACAGGCGAGGAACACCGGGGAGCTGTTTTTT. Its translation: CASKQGQARNTGELFF. The rearrangement uses TRBV7-6 and TRBJ2-2, with 8 bases that match TRBD1. V lost 7 bases and J lost 1; bases outside the gene matches: 8. The V gene's germline CDR1 is SGHVS and CDR2 FNYEAQ. The CDR3 is made up of 16 amino acids.